These T cell receptor beta chains were read from a single sample in a study of human T cells and chemical hapten exposure. In TCRdb, the RACE reads were re-called with MiXCR into one record per CDR3 protein. The sample consists of fewer than 100,000 distinct CDR3 sequences, around a tenth of them appearing once. Sequencing used whole blood, obtained in connection with sensitization to the hapten diphenylcyclopropenone (DPC). Receptors originate from a man aged 18 to 30 with alopecia areata. Some clones in this sample may be carry-over from other donors' samples. Both conserved end residues are part of each CDR3. A D gene is named only where the DNA matches it firmly. Some rows mark clone size as missing; the rest say once, few, many or name a class of expanded clone.

V gene: TRBV18; CDR3 length: 13; D gene: -; J gene: TRBJ1-5; clone size: many; CDR3 DNA: TGTGCCAGCTCACCACAGGGAGATCAGCCCCAGCATTTT; CDR3 protein: CASSPQGDQPQHF
V gene: TRBV7-6; CDR3 length: 14; D gene: -; J gene: TRBJ2-3; clone size: -; CDR3 DNA: TGTGCCAGCAGCGTTAGCGTTAGCACAGATACGCAGTATTTT; CDR3 protein: CASSVSVSTDTQYF
V gene: TRBV19; CDR3 length: 18; D gene: -; J gene: TRBJ1-1; clone size: few; CDR3 DNA: TGTGCCAGTAGTCTGGCAACCGGGACACAGAGAATGAACACTGAAGCTTTCTTT; CDR3 protein: CASSLATGTQRMNTEAFF
V gene: TRBV10-3; CDR3 length: 14; D gene: TRBD2; J gene: TRBJ2-5; clone size: many; CDR3 DNA: TGTGCCACGTCCGGGACTAGCGCCGGAGAGACCCAGTACTTC; CDR3 protein: CATSGTSAGETQYF
V gene: TRBV19; CDR3 length: 11; D gene: -; J gene: TRBJ2-3; clone size: many; CDR3 DNA: TGTGCCAGTAGTACCGGGGATACGCAGTATTTT; CDR3 protein: CASSTGDTQYF
V gene: TRBV11-2; CDR3 length: 14; D gene: TRBD1; J gene: TRBJ2-7; clone size: -; CDR3 DNA: TGTGCCAGCAGCCCGGACAGGGCCTCCTACGAGCAGTACTTC; CDR3 protein: CASSPDRASYEQYF
V gene: TRBV29-1; CDR3 length: 11; D gene: -; J gene: TRBJ1-2; clone size: many; CDR3 DNA: TGCAGCGTGACAGAAAACTATGGCTACACCTTC; CDR3 protein: CSVTENYGYTF
V gene: TRBV28; CDR3 length: 15; D gene: -; J gene: TRBJ1-4; clone size: -; CDR3 DNA: TGTGCCAGCAGTCCCGTCCGACAGGTTTGGGAAAAACTGTTTTTT; CDR3 protein: CASSPVRQVWEKLFF
V gene: TRBV9; CDR3 length: 15; D gene: TRBD1; J gene: TRBJ2-2; clone size: many; CDR3 DNA: TGTGCCAGCAGTTACGGGGACAGAGCATCCGGGGAGCTGTTTTTT; CDR3 protein: CASSYGDRASGELFF
V gene: TRBV18; CDR3 length: 15; D gene: -; J gene: TRBJ1-5; clone size: few; CDR3 DNA: TGTGCCAGCTCACCCCCCCCAGGTGACAATCAGCCCCAGCATTTT; CDR3 protein: CASSPPPGDNQPQHF
V gene: TRBV6-1; CDR3 length: 13; D gene: -; J gene: TRBJ1-5; clone size: -; CDR3 DNA: TGTGCCACCGAGGAGTATAGCAATCAGCCCCAGCATTTT; CDR3 protein: CATEEYSNQPQHF
V gene: TRBV12-3/TRBV12-4; CDR3 length: 15; D gene: TRBD1; J gene: TRBJ2-1; clone size: many; CDR3 DNA: TGTGCCAGCAGCCTTAGACAGGGGGGTTTCAATGAGCAGTTCTTC; CDR3 protein: CASSLRQGGFNEQFF
V gene: TRBV12-3/TRBV12-4; CDR3 length: 15; D gene: TRBD1; J gene: TRBJ1-3; clone size: few; CDR3 DNA: TGTGCCAGCAGTTTTGACAGGGACCCCGGAAACACCATATATTTT; CDR3 protein: CASSFDRDPGNTIYF
V gene: TRBV10-1; CDR3 length: 17; D gene: -; J gene: TRBJ2-4; clone size: -; CDR3 DNA: TGCGCCAGCAGTGAGGAGTTGGCAGCTCTAGCCAAAAACATTCAGTACTTC; CDR3 protein: CASSEELAALAKNIQYF
V gene: TRBV20-1; CDR3 length: 17; D gene: -; J gene: TRBJ1-6; clone size: few; CDR3 DNA: TGCAGTGCTAGAGCTCACAATCAATACTCCTATAATTCACCCCTCCACTTT; CDR3 protein: CSARAHNQYSYNSPLHF
V gene: TRBV27; CDR3 length: 13; D gene: -; J gene: TRBJ2-5; clone size: -; CDR3 DNA: TGTGCCAGCAGTTCCGAGGCGGGAGAGACCCAGTACTTC; CDR3 protein: CASSSEAGETQYF
V gene: TRBV4-3; CDR3 length: 15; D gene: -; J gene: TRBJ2-5; clone size: few; CDR3 DNA: TGCGCCAGCAGCCAAGATAGCACTTTCCAAGAGACCCAGTACTTC; CDR3 protein: CASSQDSTFQETQYF
V gene: TRBV6-2/TRBV6-3; CDR3 length: 15; D gene: TRBD1; J gene: TRBJ1-5; clone size: -; CDR3 DNA: TGTGCCAGCAGTCCATGGGACAGGGTCAATCAGCCCCAGCATTTT; CDR3 protein: CASSPWDRVNQPQHF
V gene: TRBV7-9; CDR3 length: 14; D gene: -; J gene: TRBJ2-3; clone size: -; CDR3 DNA: TGTGCCAGCAGCTTAGCAGATCACACAGATACGCAGTATTTT; CDR3 protein: CASSLADHTDTQYF
V gene: TRBV20-1; CDR3 length: 14; D gene: -; J gene: TRBJ2-3; clone size: -; CDR3 DNA: TGCAGTGCTTCAGAGTTACTGGGCACAGATACGCAGTATTTT; CDR3 protein: CSASELLGTDTQYF
V gene: TRBV6-1; CDR3 length: 15; D gene: TRBD1; J gene: TRBJ2-3; clone size: few; CDR3 DNA: TGTGCCAGCAGTGAAGTGCGACAGGGCCCAGATACGCAGTATTTT; CDR3 protein: CASSEVRQGPDTQYF
V gene: TRBV3-1; CDR3 length: 14; D gene: -; J gene: TRBJ1-5; clone size: -; CDR3 DNA: TGTGCCAGCAGCCTGGGCAGTAGCAATCAGCCCCAGCATTTT; CDR3 protein: CASSLGSSNQPQHF
V gene: TRBV4-1; CDR3 length: 17; D gene: TRBD1; J gene: TRBJ2-7; clone size: few; CDR3 DNA: TGCGCCAGCAGCCAAGGAGTGGCCCGGGACAGGGGCGGCGAGCAGTACTTC; CDR3 protein: CASSQGVARDRGGEQYF
V gene: TRBV5-1; CDR3 length: 15; D gene: -; J gene: TRBJ2-7; clone size: -; CDR3 DNA: TGCGCCAGCAGCTTGGGACAGGTGGGGCCCAACGAGCAGTACTTC; CDR3 protein: CASSLGQVGPNEQYF
V gene: TRBV6-5; CDR3 length: 19; D gene: TRBD2; J gene: TRBJ2-3; clone size: few; CDR3 DNA: TGTGCCAGCAGTTCAACCGGGACTAGCGGCGGTACCAGCACAGATACGCAGTATTTT; CDR3 protein: CASSSTGTSGGTSTDTQYF
V gene: TRBV10-3; CDR3 length: 12; D gene: -; J gene: TRBJ2-7; clone size: many; CDR3 DNA: TGTGCCATCAGTGAGGCCGGTTACGAGCAGTACTTC; CDR3 protein: CAISEAGYEQYF
V gene: TRBV4-2; CDR3 length: 13; D gene: -; J gene: TRBJ2-3; clone size: few; CDR3 DNA: TGTGCCAGCAGCCAAGAAACGGGGCCTTTGCAGTATTTT; CDR3 protein: CASSQETGPLQYF
V gene: TRBV18; CDR3 length: 17; D gene: -; J gene: TRBJ1-2; clone size: few; CDR3 DNA: TGTGCCAGCTCACCGGAACGCAAGGCAGGGAGTAACTATGGCTACACCTTC; CDR3 protein: CASSPERKAGSNYGYTF
V gene: TRBV5-5; CDR3 length: 14; D gene: -; J gene: TRBJ2-7; clone size: -; CDR3 DNA: TGTGCCAGCAGCTTTGGCGGGGGCGGATACGAGCAGTACTTC; CDR3 protein: CASSFGGGGYEQYF
V gene: TRBV7-2; CDR3 length: 16; D gene: -; J gene: TRBJ1-2; clone size: few; CDR3 DNA: TGTGCCAGCAGGCCAATCGGAGGGATCTCTAACTATGGCTACACCTTC; CDR3 protein: CASRPIGGISNYGYTF
V gene: TRBV5-1; CDR3 length: 13; D gene: -; J gene: TRBJ2-2; clone size: -; CDR3 DNA: TGCGCCAGCAGCTTGGCACAGACCGGGGAGCTGTTTTTT; CDR3 protein: CASSLAQTGELFF
V gene: TRBV7-8; CDR3 length: 15; D gene: TRBD2; J gene: TRBJ2-3; clone size: many; CDR3 DNA: TGTGCCAGCGGGCTGACTAGCGGGGGGGCAGATACGCAGTATTTT; CDR3 protein: CASGLTSGGADTQYF
V gene: TRBV27; CDR3 length: 11; D gene: -; J gene: TRBJ1-1; clone size: few; CDR3 DNA: TGTGCCAGCAGTTTTGGACTTGAAGCTTTCTTT; CDR3 protein: CASSFGLEAFF
V gene: TRBV25-1; CDR3 length: 15; D gene: -; J gene: TRBJ2-3; clone size: -; CDR3 DNA: TGTGCCAGCAGTGAACCAGGGGAAAGCACAGATACGCAGTATTTT; CDR3 protein: CASSEPGESTDTQYF
V gene: TRBV5-1; CDR3 length: 16; D gene: -; J gene: TRBJ1-4; clone size: few; CDR3 DNA: TGCGCCAGCAGAATTTCCTCAAGGGGCGAACGTGAAAAACTGTTTTTT; CDR3 protein: CASRISSRGEREKLFF
V gene: TRBV9; CDR3 length: 14; D gene: TRBD1; J gene: TRBJ1-2; clone size: -; CDR3 DNA: TGTGCCAGCAGCGTAGAGACAGGGGGTCATGGCTACACCTTC; CDR3 protein: CASSVETGGHGYTF
V gene: TRBV6-6; CDR3 length: 14; D gene: -; J gene: TRBJ1-2; clone size: many; CDR3 DNA: TGTGCCAGCAGCCCTTCTGACTCGAATCTCGGCTACACCTTC; CDR3 protein: CASSPSDSNLGYTF
V gene: TRBV20-1; CDR3 length: 11; D gene: -; J gene: TRBJ1-4; clone size: -; CDR3 DNA: TGCAGTGCCCGCCGGGGCGAAAAACTGTTTTTT; CDR3 protein: CSARRGEKLFF
V gene: TRBV9; CDR3 length: 15; D gene: -; J gene: TRBJ1-6; clone size: few; CDR3 DNA: TGTGCCAGCAGCCCCCGGGGGGCGCAGAATTCACCCCTCCACTTT; CDR3 protein: CASSPRGAQNSPLHF
V gene: TRBV18; CDR3 length: 16; D gene: -; J gene: TRBJ2-2; clone size: few; CDR3 DNA: TGTGCCAGCTCACCACCAGGGGGGCCGAACACCGGGGAGCTGTTTTTT; CDR3 protein: CASSPPGGPNTGELFF
V gene: TRBV2; CDR3 length: 11; D gene: -; J gene: TRBJ1-1; clone size: few; CDR3 DNA: TGTGCCAGCAGATACACCGCTGAAGCTTTCTTT; CDR3 protein: CASRYTAEAFF
V gene: TRBV19; CDR3 length: 14; D gene: -; J gene: TRBJ2-7; clone size: many; CDR3 DNA: TGTGCCAGTAGTACTTCCGGGACGGCCTACGAGCAGTACTTC; CDR3 protein: CASSTSGTAYEQYF
V gene: TRBV9; CDR3 length: 12; D gene: -; J gene: TRBJ1-4; clone size: many; CDR3 DNA: TGTGCCAGCAGCCGTGGATCGGAAAAACTGTTTTTT; CDR3 protein: CASSRGSEKLFF
V gene: TRBV4-2; CDR3 length: 15; D gene: TRBD1; J gene: TRBJ1-2; clone size: many; CDR3 DNA: TGTGCCAGCAGCCAAGAAGGGGACAGAGGGTATGGCTACACCTTC; CDR3 protein: CASSQEGDRGYGYTF
V gene: TRBV18; CDR3 length: 14; D gene: -; J gene: TRBJ2-5; clone size: -; CDR3 DNA: TGTGCCAGCTCCGGGCAGGTATCCCAAGAGACCCAGTACTTC; CDR3 protein: CASSGQVSQETQYF
V gene: TRBV18; CDR3 length: 17; D gene: TRBD1; J gene: TRBJ1-5; clone size: many; CDR3 DNA: TGTGCCAGCTCACCACCGAATAACAGGGGGCGAGATCAGCCCCAGCATTTT; CDR3 protein: CASSPPNNRGRDQPQHF
V gene: TRBV6-5; CDR3 length: 16; D gene: TRBD2; J gene: TRBJ2-1; clone size: -; CDR3 DNA: TGTGCCAGCAGATTTTTGAGGACTAGCGCCTACAATGAGCAGTTCTTC; CDR3 protein: CASRFLRTSAYNEQFF
V gene: TRBV7-2; CDR3 length: 14; D gene: TRBD1; J gene: TRBJ2-1; clone size: few; CDR3 DNA: TGTGCCAGCAGCTCACGACAGGGTATCAATGAGCAGTTCTTC; CDR3 protein: CASSSRQGINEQFF
V gene: TRBV9; CDR3 length: 14; D gene: -; J gene: TRBJ2-1; clone size: many; CDR3 DNA: TGTGCCAGCAGCGTAGGTTTTGGCACCAATGAGCAGTTCTTC; CDR3 protein: CASSVGFGTNEQFF
V gene: TRBV20-1; CDR3 length: 17; D gene: TRBD1; J gene: TRBJ2-6; clone size: -; CDR3 DNA: TGCAGTGCAAAAGGACAGGACGACATCTCTGGGGCCAACGTCCTGACTTTC; CDR3 protein: CSAKGQDDISGANVLTF
V gene: TRBV4-2; CDR3 length: 16; D gene: -; J gene: TRBJ2-5; clone size: -; CDR3 DNA: TGTGCCAGCAGCCAGGATATGATGTCTATCTTGAAGACCCAGTACTTC; CDR3 protein: CASSQDMMSILKTQYF
V gene: TRBV18; CDR3 length: 15; D gene: -; J gene: TRBJ1-3; clone size: many; CDR3 DNA: TGTGCCAGCTCACCAGACGCGGACTCTGGAAACACCATATATTTT; CDR3 protein: CASSPDADSGNTIYF
V gene: TRBV5-1; CDR3 length: 15; D gene: -; J gene: TRBJ2-6; clone size: -; CDR3 DNA: TGCGCCAGCAGCTCCCTCAACTCTGGGGCCAACGTCCTGACTTTC; CDR3 protein: CASSSLNSGANVLTF
V gene: TRBV10-3; CDR3 length: 19; D gene: -; J gene: TRBJ2-6; clone size: -; CDR3 DNA: TGTGCCATCAGTGAGTCGATTCGGTCCACCAGCTCTGGGGCCAACGTCCTGACTTTC; CDR3 protein: CAISESIRSTSSGANVLTF